A few counts support the clone carrying this T cell receptor (beta chain). CDR3 length equals 12 residues. Germline loops: CDR1 SGHTA, CDR2 FQGTGA. Trimming took off 5 bases at V and 11 bases at J, with 15 bases between the two ends. Researchers took RNA transcripts and amplified the TCR beta CDR3 regions from them. During a first-round RT-PCR of the TCR CDR3, the HTBI primer set was used. TCRdb redid the calling of the multiplex PCR reads with MiXCR, one entry per CDR3 protein. Here the sample spans about 740,000 distinct CDR3 sequences, about 14% being singletons. These data belong to a study of T cells in Graves' hyperthyroidism and ophthalmopathy. Researchers defined stable Graves' hyperthyroidism as no ophthalmopathy progression within 18 months.

The sequence was obtained from a woman in her late teens or twenties with Graves' hyperthyroidism. This chain links TRBV7-3 with TRBJ1-1; D remains ambiguous. What was sequenced was blood. This chain's CDR3 is CASSPRPRWAFF. CDR3 bases: TGTGCCAGCAGCCCCCGTCCTAGATGGGCTTTCTTT.